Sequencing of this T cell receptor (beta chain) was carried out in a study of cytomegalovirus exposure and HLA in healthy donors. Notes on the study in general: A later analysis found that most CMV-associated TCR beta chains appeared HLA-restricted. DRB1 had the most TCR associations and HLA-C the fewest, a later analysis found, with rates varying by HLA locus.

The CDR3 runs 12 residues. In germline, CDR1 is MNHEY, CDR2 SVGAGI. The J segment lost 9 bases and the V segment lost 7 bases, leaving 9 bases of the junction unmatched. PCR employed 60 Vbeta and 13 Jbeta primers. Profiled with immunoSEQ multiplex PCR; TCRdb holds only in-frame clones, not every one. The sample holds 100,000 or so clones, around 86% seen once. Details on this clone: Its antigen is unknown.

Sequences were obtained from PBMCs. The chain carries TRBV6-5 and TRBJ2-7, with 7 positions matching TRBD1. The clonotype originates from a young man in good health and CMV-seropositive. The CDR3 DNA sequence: TGTGCCAGCAAGGCAGGGGGAGAGGGGCAGTACTTC. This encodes CASKAGGEGQYF.